This TCR beta chain was sequenced for a study of response to subunit inactivated influenza vaccine (dated 2018 in TCRdb). For context, the study as a whole: The study used deep quantitative T cell receptor repertoire profiling to track responses to a trivalent subunit inactivated influenza vaccine. The investigation overall reported the following: According to the authors, only a limited number of new T cells may be recruited by each seasonal influenza vaccination.

Ten or more counts support this clonotype. What this receptor recognizes is not known. Per-base qualities were not stored, and no clone one base away is much larger. The protocol used for the library was RT-PCR. TCRdb records Illumina HiSeq 2500 as the sequencer. The public reads were reanalyzed by TCRdb: fastp trimming at Q25, MiXCR alignment, in-frame beta chains only. Rows matching on CDR3 protein sequence are summarized as one entry with the most common DNA and genes. The sample data list approximately 500,000 distinct CDR3 sequences, and less than 25% of these were observed just once. 2.5% to 3% of the sample is in the top ten clones. There are 18 amino acids in the CDR3, from cysteine to phenylalanine inclusive. The read is trimmed to its CDR3 DNA, 54 bases read in frame from base 1. V is pared back by 3 bases and J by 0 bases, with 15 bases lying between the germline termini. From the germline V gene, CDR1 is MGHRA and CDR2 is YSYEKL.

These records were also assigned to another study, of T cells expressing NK-cell markers. As described in the second report: TCR beta cDNA libraries were prepared using 5'RACE template switching, which introduced a universal primer site and unique molecular identifiers. Three sorted T-cell subsets (CD3+CD56+NKG2C+, CD3+CD56+NKG2C- and CD3+CD56-NKG2C+) from several donors had their TCR beta-chain repertoires profiled. Among the eight sequenced donors, only one was HCMV-seronegative, while the other seven were HCMV-seropositive. In several experiments an anti-gammadeltaTCR antibody was added to restrict sorting to alphabetaTCR-expressing T cells. In several donors, the dominant CD3+CD56+NKG2C+ clonotypes ranked among the top 10 CD8+ clonotypes, making up roughly 1.0-8% of CD8+ T cells. Those dominant clonotypes were again the most abundant among CD3+CD56-NKG2C+ cells in four donors, at about 25-60.1%. It remained unclear whether the expanded NKG2C-expressing T cell clones were specific for HCMV antigens. The eight sequenced donors were randomly selected healthy volunteers, three men and five women. A commercial ELISA kit detecting HCMV-specific IgG in serum was used to determine HCMV serostatus. Ficoll density gradient centrifugation was used to isolate peripheral blood mononuclear cells from blood. CD4+ and CD8+ T cells were isolated from PBMC by magnetic immunoseparation with Miltenyi isolation kits. Priming for cDNA synthesis came from the TCR beta constant segment, and two successive PCR amplification steps followed. Libraries were sequenced as 2 x 150 bp reads on Illumina HiSeq 2000/2500, MiSeq or NextSeq. MIGEC was used to demultiplex reads and group the reads by UMI, and MiTCR was used to assemble and quantify clonotypes. To exclude erroneous sequences, only TCR cDNA sequences supported by at least two reads were retained. The tcR package was used for downstream repertoire analysis, with clonotypes matched between fractions based on CDR3 nucleotide sequence plus V segment. Antigen specificity was annotated against VDJdb with VDJmatch, allowing one amino acid substitution in CDR3.

The chain uses TRBV4-1 and TRBJ2-6; no D gene can be assigned with confidence. The receptor was derived from a man aged 45-65 years who received an inactivated influenza vaccine. Donor details come from another sample of the same person, matched by shared clones. Material: CD4+ T cells sorted from PBMCs, obtained roughly 13 days after vaccination. Here is the DNA: TGCGCCAGCAGCCACACAAGACCGGCCATCTCTGGGGCCAACGTCCTGACTTTC. Its translation is CASSHTRPAISGANVLTF.